This T cell receptor (beta chain) stems from a study of blood T cell repertoires in COVID-19 (dated by TCRdb to 2020 to 2022). With respect to the entire study: The collaborator samples originated in the United States, Italy and Spain and spanned the acute and convalescent phases of COVID-19. The material from the prospective study consisted of cDNA or gDNA derived from T cells, B-cell-depleted T cells, or PBMCs. Deeply sampled blood TCRbeta repertoires from subjects exposed to, actively infected with, or recovered from COVID-19 were included in the dataset. Where available, HLA class I and class II types were obtained from metadata supplied by the sample provider rather than from assay-based typing. The sample metadata nearly always contained a de-identified subject ID, COVID-19 status, age in years and sex. The repertoires were released in a freely available public database intended as a resource for research on the immune response to SARS-CoV-2. Samples were obtained from the ongoing ImmuneRACE study (first 160 participants) and from 1,000 to 1,500 subjects provided by 6 global collaborators. On the study overall, not on this receptor specifically: The amount of clinical and demographic metadata varied by source and participant and was provided uncurated.

Enrolling through a virtual design, the prospective study's participants ranged in age from roughly 18 to 95 years and lived across 24 United States geographic areas. In the prospective study, participants were assigned to cohorts based on the clinical history participants reported in a screening survey and a study questionnaire. Mobile phlebotomists in the prospective study collected whole blood, serum and a nasopharyngeal or oropharyngeal swab from every participant. Prospective study participants could optionally give additional blood draws and questionnaires over an approximately two-month period. Prospective study blood samples were shipped either frozen or at room temperature before DNA extraction. TCRbeta CDR3 regions were amplified from genomic DNA using the immunoSEQ Assay, a bias-controlled multiplex PCR. The authors processed their data as follows. The number of nucleated cells in each sample was estimated from the amplification of reference gene primers within the assay. To quantify the absolute abundance of each unique TCRbeta CDR3 rearrangement, sequence reads were collapsed and filtered. For each sample, productive Simpson clonality was calculated by taking the square root of Simpson's diversity index across productive rearrangements. The table comes from immuneACCESS by way of TCRdb, which keeps in-frame sequences with V and J called. Part of the clones is missing from these tables; in studies checked, under half for an unresolved V gene and the rest for unknown reasons. The D gene and trimming were derived from the DNA, and the V and J assignments and clone size from that table. The sample has roughly 250,000 clones on record, approximately 88% of them singletons. The ten most abundant clones make up 0.95% to 1.5% of the sample.

Spanning cysteine to valine, the CDR3 consists of 15 amino acids. CDR3 DNA is the only sequence kept; it has 45 bases, read in frame from the first base. Unmatched junction bases come to 6, with V trimmed by 5 bases and J by 2 bases. The germline V gene provides CDR1 MDHEN and CDR2 SYDVKM. Notes on this clone: Its specific antigen is unknown. One base away there is no much larger clone; base qualities are not given.

Sequencing was done on a sample of PBMCs or T cells enriched from blood (not recorded which). The V and J segments used are TRBV28 and TRBJ2-7; 10 nucleotides in the junction match TRBD2. This sequence originates from a woman in her 40s with acute COVID-19. DNA sequence: TGTGCCAGCAGTGAACCGGGACTAGCGACCTACGAGCAGTACGTC. Its amino acids are CASSEPGLATYEQYV.